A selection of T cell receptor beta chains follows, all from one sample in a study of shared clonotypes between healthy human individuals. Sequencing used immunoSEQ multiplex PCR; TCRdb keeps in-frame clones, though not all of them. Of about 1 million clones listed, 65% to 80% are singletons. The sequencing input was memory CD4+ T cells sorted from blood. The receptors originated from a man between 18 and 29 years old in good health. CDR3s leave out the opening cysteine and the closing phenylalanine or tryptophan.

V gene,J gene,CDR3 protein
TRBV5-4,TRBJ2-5,ASSFNRDPRETQY
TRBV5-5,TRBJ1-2,ASSLGQGGGYT
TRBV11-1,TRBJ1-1,ASSRGRSNTEAF
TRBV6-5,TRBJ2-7,ASSTPPYEQY
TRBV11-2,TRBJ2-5,ASSLGGAGTQY
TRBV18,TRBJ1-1,ASSPGHTEAF
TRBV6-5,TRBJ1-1,ASSYGQMNTEAF
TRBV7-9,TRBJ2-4,ASSLERDRNIQY
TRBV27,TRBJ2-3,ASSSGLSTDTQY
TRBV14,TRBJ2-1,ASSQVAGTVIYNEQF
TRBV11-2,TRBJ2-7,ASRGGSSYEQY
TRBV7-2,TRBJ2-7,ASRPSGSSEQY
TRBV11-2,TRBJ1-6,ASSRGQVYGGSPLH
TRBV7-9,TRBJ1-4,ASSNEGTGGRKLF
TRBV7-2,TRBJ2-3,ASSSGLAGGRTDTQY
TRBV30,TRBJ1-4,AWSPQGVTNEKLF
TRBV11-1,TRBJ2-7,ASSPGQAPYEQY
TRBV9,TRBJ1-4,ASSVGAGPSEKLF
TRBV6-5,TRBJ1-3,ASHGPGNTIY
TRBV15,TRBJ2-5,ATSRDPPAGGETQY
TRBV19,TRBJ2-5,ASSIERGETQY
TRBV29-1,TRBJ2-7,SVAQGASYEQY
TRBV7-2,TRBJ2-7,ASSFSLAGAAYEQY
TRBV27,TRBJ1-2,ASPRQGAYGYT
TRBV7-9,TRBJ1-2,ASSSREDGYT
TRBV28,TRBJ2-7,ASYGGGQTYEQY
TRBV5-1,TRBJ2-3,ASSLRGASTDTQY
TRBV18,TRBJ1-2,ASSSREFNYGYT
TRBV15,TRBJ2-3,ATSRDGQGTDTQY
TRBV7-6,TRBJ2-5,ASSWGGAETQY
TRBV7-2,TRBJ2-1,ASRTGNWGEQF
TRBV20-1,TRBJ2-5,SAWVAETQY
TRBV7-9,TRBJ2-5,ASSLDAGSQETQY
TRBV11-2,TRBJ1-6,ASSKGQYNSPLH
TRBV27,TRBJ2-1,ASSSPGLAREQF
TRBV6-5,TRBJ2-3,ASSTRDTQY
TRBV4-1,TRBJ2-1,ASTPEPSGRSSYNEQF
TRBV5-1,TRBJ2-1,ASSLVSGTSIGEQF
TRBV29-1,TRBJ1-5,SVAQNTGSNQPQH
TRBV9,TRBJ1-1,ASSVVSRAEAF
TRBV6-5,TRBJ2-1,ASRSGREQF
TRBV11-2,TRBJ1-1,ASSLDRLKAF
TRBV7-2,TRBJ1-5,ASSRTGNQPQH
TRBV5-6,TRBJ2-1,ASSSGLALINEQF
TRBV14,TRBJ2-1,ASSTGTASSSYNEQF
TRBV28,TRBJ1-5,ASSSPVEGVNQPQH
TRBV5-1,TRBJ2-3,ASSRGTSGSPDTQY
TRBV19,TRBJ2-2,ASSIVGTGTTGELF
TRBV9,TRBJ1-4,ASSVSIDGEKLF
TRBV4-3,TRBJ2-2,ASSQEASGWTGELF
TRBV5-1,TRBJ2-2,ASSSQGQNTGELF
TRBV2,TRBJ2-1,ASSELPGAGDEQF
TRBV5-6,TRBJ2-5,ASTLAGGWETQY
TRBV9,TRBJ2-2,ASSVGQGSIKSTGELF
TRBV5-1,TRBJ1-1,ASSLTSGTQGGGTEAF
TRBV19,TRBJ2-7,ASSIRTGDTLGAIGEQY
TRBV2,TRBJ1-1,ASSQQGGYTEAF